Listed here are 10 T cell receptor beta chains from one sample, sequenced in a study of T cells in Graves' hyperthyroidism and ophthalmopathy (dated by TCRdb to the late 2010s). The method was multiplex PCR. The run used an Illumina HiSeq 2000. The TCR beta CDR3 regions were amplified from RNA transcripts. A first-round RT-PCR of the TCR CDR3 used the HTBI primer set with the Qiagen OneStep RT-PCR kit. The public sequencing data were trimmed at Q25 with fastp and processed into clonotypes with MiXCR by TCRdb, which kept only in-frame beta chains. Every entry covers one CDR3 protein and lists the most common genes and DNA from its rows. The sample includes some 490,000 distinct CDR3 sequences, with 22% observed a single time. The ten top clones hold roughly 49% of the sample. The source material was blood. These receptors were taken from a woman aged 70-85 years with Graves' ophthalmopathy.

J is TRBJ2-5 and V is TRBV27, with TRBD1 as a possible D gene (7 bases). Trimming took off 5 bases at V and 5 bases at J, with 24 bases between the two ends. The CDR3 consists of 17 residues. Germline CDR1 is MNHEY and CDR2 is SMNVEV (reference sequence). The CDR3 DNA follows: TGTGCCAGCAGTCCGGGGGCCTGGAGGGGGCGAACGGAGACCCAGTACTTC. Translation: CASSPGAWRGRTETQYF.

The J gene is TRBJ1-1, the V gene TRBV5-1; maybe TRBD1 (5 bases). Germline loops: CDR1 SGHRS, CDR2 YFSETQ. The ends were cut back, 4 bases at V and 0 bases at J, with 13 bases in the middle. CDR3 length equals 15 residues. The CDR3 region is CASSPTDRLNTEAFF. For the CDR3, the DNA is TGCGCCAGCAGCCCGACTGACAGATTGAACACTGAAGCTTTCTTT.

This clonotype was counted ten times or more. The gene calls are TRBV28 and TRBJ2-7; no reliable D call. The CDR3 has 15 residues. V was clipped by 1 base and J by 0 bases, with 10 bases between them. Germline V gene sequence: CDR1 MDHEN, CDR2 SYDVKM. The CDR3 DNA reads TGTGCCAGCAGTTTATCTGCAGCTGGCTCCTACGAGCAGTACTTC. Residues: CASSLSAAGSYEQYF. Supplemented by reference TRBV28 and TRBJ2-7, the full variable domain reads DVKVTQSSRYLVKRTGEKVFLECVQDMDHENMFWYRQDPGLGLRLIYFSYDVKMKEKGDIPEGYSVSREKKERFSLILESASTNQTSMYLCASSLSAAGSYEQYFGPGTRLTVT.

In this sample, this clonotype turned up a few times. The V and J genes are TRBV20-1 and TRBJ1-4, with unresolved D. Germline CDR1 reads DFQATT; CDR2 reads SNEGSKA (reference sequence). CDR3 length equals 12 residues. Trimming took off 5 bases at V and 6 bases at J, with 10 bases between the two ends. The CDR3 nucleotides read TGCAGTGCTTTCGGGAGTGATGAAAAACTGTTTTTT. Amino acids: CSAFGSDEKLFF.

This clonotype was recorded many times. The genes are TRBV12-3 or TRBV12-4 and TRBJ1-1; D possibly corresponds to TRBD1 (6 bases). The CDR3 extends over 13 amino acids. The V gene lost 7 bases and the J gene lost 7 bases, with 16 bases spanning the gap. The CDR3 protein is CASTLRGSLEAFF. The CDR3 DNA follows: TGTGCCAGCACTTTGAGGGGGAGCCTTGAAGCTTTCTTT.

A single count supports this clonotype. The rearrangement joins TRBV7-9 to TRBJ2-2; tentative D call: TRBD2 (5 bases). Germline-derived CDR1 and CDR2 are SEHNR and FQNEAQ (reference sequence). CDR3 length: 16 amino acids. The ends were cut back, 2 bases at V and 7 bases at J, with 17 bases in the middle. CDR3 region: CASSLTPTNRGGELFF. CDR3 in DNA: TGTGCCAGCAGCTTAACCCCTACTAATCGGGGCGGGGAGCTGTTTTTT.

The V gene is TRBV9, the J gene TRBJ2-3, with D tentatively TRBD2 (6 bases). CDR3 length equals 15 residues. Trimming shortened V by 0 bases and J by 3 bases, and 11 bases separated the two germline ends. Germline assignment: CDR1 SGDLS and CDR2 YYNGEE. Here the CDR3 DNA reads TGTGCCAGCAGCGTAGCGGTAGCGGAGACAGATACGCAGTATTTT. Translation: CASSVAVAETDTQYF.

This chain uses TRBV15 with TRBJ1-2; D is undetermined. The V and J ends lost 2 bases and 7 bases respectively, with 11 bases between them. Germline CDR1 reads LNHNV; CDR2 reads YYDKDF (reference sequence). The CDR3 totals 13 residues. The CDR3 protein is CATSRLDNAGYTF. CDR3 bases: TGTGCCACCAGCAGACTTGACAACGCTGGCTACACCTTC.

The table lists this clonotype with a few counts. V is TRBV5-4 and J is TRBJ1-1; D unclear. Per the germline V gene, CDR1 is SGHNT and CDR2 is YYREEE (reference sequence). This CDR3 spans 15 amino acids. Trimming took off 0 bases at V and 4 bases at J, with 13 bases between the two ends. In DNA form, the CDR3 reads TGTGCCAGCAGCTTGGGCAAAGGGCCGAGCACTGAAGCTTTCTTT. This encodes CASSLGKGPSTEAFF.

The rearrangement links TRBV4-3 to TRBJ2-5, with 9 positions matching TRBD2. The V and J ends lost 0 bases and 6 bases, in that order; junction bases with no gene match: 5. The germline V gene encodes CDR1 LGHNA and CDR2 YSLEER. The CDR3 loop spans 15 amino acids. The CDR3: CASSQDSGSGKTQYF. CDR3 DNA: TGCGCCAGCAGCCAAGATAGCGGGAGCGGGAAGACCCAGTACTTC.